Shown below are 3 T cell receptor beta chains from a single sample sequenced in a study of response to subunit inactivated influenza vaccine. Using its own MiXCR run on the RT-PCR reads, TCRdb lists one record per CDR3 protein. Of approximately 480,000 distinct CDR3 sequences in the sample, 9.5% to 12% were seen once. The material sequenced was PBMCs from blood, taken roughly 46 days after vaccination. These receptors were taken from a man aged 50 to 59 who received an inactivated influenza vaccine.

This clonotype was counted ten times or more. The rearrangement joins TRBV6-1 to TRBJ2-3; 9 bases match TRBD1. Trimming at V came to 1 base and at J to 0 bases, leaving 2 bases not matched to a gene. Germline CDR1 is MNHNS and CDR2 is SASEGT. This CDR3 is built from 16 residues. DNA of the CDR3: TGTGCCAGCAGTGAAGGACAGGGGGTGAGCACAGATACGCAGTATTTT. Residues: CASSEGQGVSTDTQYF.

In nucleotides, the CDR3 is TGTGCCAGCAGCCAACAATGGGGGACAGCCAATTCACCCCTCCACTTT. Amino acids: CASSQQWGTANSPLHF. The V call is TRBV7-2, the J call TRBJ1-6, with 7 bases aligning to TRBD1. J lost 7 bases, V lost 5 bases, and 11 bases had no gene match. CDR1 and CDR2 from the germline V gene are SGHTA and FQGNSA. There are 16 residues in the CDR3.

The chain combines TRBV7-8 with TRBJ2-5; D gene uncertain. Germline CDR1 and CDR2: SGHVS and FQNEAQ. The CDR3 sequence is 15 residues long. The ends were cut back, 7 bases at V and 0 bases at J, with 15 bases in the middle. CDR3 bases: TGTGCCAGCAACCCCTTGGGGTCACACCAAGAGACCCAGTACTTC. It yields the protein CASNPLGSHQETQYF. Supplemented by reference TRBV7-8 and TRBJ2-5, the full variable domain reads GAGVSQSPRYKVAKRGQDVALRCDPISGHVSLFWYQQALGQGPEFLTYFQNEAQLDKSGLPSDRFFAERPEGSVSTLKIQRTQQEDSAVYLCASNPLGSHQETQYFGPGTRLLVL.